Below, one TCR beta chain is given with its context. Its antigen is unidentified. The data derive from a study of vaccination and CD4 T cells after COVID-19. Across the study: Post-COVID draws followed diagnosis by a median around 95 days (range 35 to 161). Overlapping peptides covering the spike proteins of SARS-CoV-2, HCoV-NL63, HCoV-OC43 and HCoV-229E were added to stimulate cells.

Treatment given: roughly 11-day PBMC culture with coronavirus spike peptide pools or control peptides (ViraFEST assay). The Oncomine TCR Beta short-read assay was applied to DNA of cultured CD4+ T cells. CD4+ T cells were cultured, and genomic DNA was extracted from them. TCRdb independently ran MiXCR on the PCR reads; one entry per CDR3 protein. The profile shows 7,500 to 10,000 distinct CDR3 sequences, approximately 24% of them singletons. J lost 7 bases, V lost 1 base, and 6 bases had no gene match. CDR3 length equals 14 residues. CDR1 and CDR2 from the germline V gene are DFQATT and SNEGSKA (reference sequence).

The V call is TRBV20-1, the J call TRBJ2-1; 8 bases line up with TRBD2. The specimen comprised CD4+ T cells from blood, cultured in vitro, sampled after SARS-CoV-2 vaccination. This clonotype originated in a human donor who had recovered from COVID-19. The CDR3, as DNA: TGCAGTGCTAGAGGTAGCGGGATGGCTAATGAGCAGTTCTTC. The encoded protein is CSARGSGMANEQFF.